This T cell receptor beta chain was sequenced for a study of CD8+CD57+ T cells in acquired aplastic anemia. CDR1 and CDR2 from the germline V gene are ENHRY and SYGVKD. V lost 6 bases to trimming and J lost 9 bases, with 18 bases between them. This CDR3 comprises 14 residues. Patients who underwent sequencing had shown CD8+CD57+ cell expansion by flow cytometry. There were no patients without severe acquired aplastic anemia. Investigators profiled TCR beta VDJ and CDR3 from genomic DNA template. MiXCR, run by TCRdb on the reads, gives a single entry per CDR3 protein. The sample shows 150,000 to 180,000 distinct CDR3 sequences, approximately 52% of them seen only once. General study results and limits: It was found that 25 to 35 CD8+ CDR3 sequences were shared between patients and controls. Between the patient and control groups, CD8+ Simpson's diversity did not differ significantly.

This clonotype was recorded many times. The antigen is unknown. V and J are TRBV10-3 and TRBJ2-1, with D possibly TRBD1 on 6 matching bases. Sequencing was done on a sample of sorted CD4+, CD8+, or CD8+CD57+ T cells (not recorded which) from PBMCs. The sequence came from a human donor with aplastic anemia. The CDR3 DNA is TGTGCCATCAGAACCACAGGGTCTGATGGTGAGCAGTTCTTC. Its translation is CAIRTTGSDGEQFF.